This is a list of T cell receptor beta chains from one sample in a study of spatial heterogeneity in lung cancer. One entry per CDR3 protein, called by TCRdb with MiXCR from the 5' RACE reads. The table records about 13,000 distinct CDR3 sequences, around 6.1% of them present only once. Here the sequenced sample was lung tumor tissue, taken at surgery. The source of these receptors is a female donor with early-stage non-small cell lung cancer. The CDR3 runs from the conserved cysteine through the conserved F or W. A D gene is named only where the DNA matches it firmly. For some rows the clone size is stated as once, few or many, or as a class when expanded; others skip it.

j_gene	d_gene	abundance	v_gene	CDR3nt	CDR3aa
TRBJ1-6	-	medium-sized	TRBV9	TGTGCCAGCAGCGGAACAGGGAGTAATTCACCCCTCCACTTT	CASSGTGSNSPLHF
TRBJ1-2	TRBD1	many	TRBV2	TGTGCCAGTCGGGACAGTTTAATAAGCTACACCTTC	CASRDSLISYTF
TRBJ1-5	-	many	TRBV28	TGTGCCAGCAGTTCGTTGTGGGGCAATCAGCCCCAGCATTTT	CASSSLWGNQPQHF
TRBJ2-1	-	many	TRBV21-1	TGTGGAAATCAGCGGAGGACTAGGAGCTATGATGAGCAGTTCTTC	CGNQRRTRSYDEQFF
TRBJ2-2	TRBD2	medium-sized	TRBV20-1	TGCAGTGCTAGGAGTCGCGGGGGGGTCACCGGGGAGCTGTTTTTT	CSARSRGGVTGELFF
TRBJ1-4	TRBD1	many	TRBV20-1	TGCAGTGCTAGCCCGGGACAGGGAGGGGAAAAACTGTTTTTT	CSASPGQGGEKLFF
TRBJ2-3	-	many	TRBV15	TGTGCCACCAAGCACGCTGGATGGGGCACAGATACGCAGTATTTT	CATKHAGWGTDTQYF
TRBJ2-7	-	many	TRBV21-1	TGTGCCAGCAGCAACCTGGACTCAAGCTCCTACGAGCAGTACTTC	CASSNLDSSSYEQYF
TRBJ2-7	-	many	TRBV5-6	TGTGCCAGCAGCTTGGGGACGGTAGTCTACGAGCAGTACTTC	CASSLGTVVYEQYF
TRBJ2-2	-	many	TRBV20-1	TGCAGTGCTAGGCCTCCAACCGGGGAGCTGTTTTTT	CSARPPTGELFF
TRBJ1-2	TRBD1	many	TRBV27	TGTGCCAGCAGGAACCCGGGACAGGGGGCGCCCGGCTACACCTTC	CASRNPGQGAPGYTF
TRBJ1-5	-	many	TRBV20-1	TGCAGTGCCACAAGGCCCAATCAGCCCCAGCATTTT	CSATRPNQPQHF
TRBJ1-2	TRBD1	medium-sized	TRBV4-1	TGCGCCAGCAGCCAGGTGGGACAGGGAGAAGCTGGCTACACCTTC	CASSQVGQGEAGYTF
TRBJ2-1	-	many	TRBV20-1	TGCAGTGCTAGAGATACAAGAAAGCAGTTCTTC	CSARDTRKQFF
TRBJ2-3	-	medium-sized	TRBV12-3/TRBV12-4	TGTGCCAGCAGTTCCCTTCGAAGGACAGATACGCAGTATTTT	CASSSLRRTDTQYF
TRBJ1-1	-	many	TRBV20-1	TGCAGTGCTAGGGGCCGCCTCTGGGGCACTGAAGCTTTCTTT	CSARGRLWGTEAFF
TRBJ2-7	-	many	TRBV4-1	TGCGCCAGCAGCCTTACTCGGACAAGCTACGAGCAGTACTTC	CASSLTRTSYEQYF
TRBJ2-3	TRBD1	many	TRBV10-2	TGCGCCAGCAGTGATCGGGACAGGGGGCCCACAGATACGCAGTATTTT	CASSDRDRGPTDTQYF
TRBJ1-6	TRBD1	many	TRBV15	TGTGCCACCAGCAGAGAGGGACAGAATTCACCCCTCCACTTT	CATSREGQNSPLHF
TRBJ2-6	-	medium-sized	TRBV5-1	TGCGCCAGCAGGCCAACGGGCTCTGGGGCCAACGTCCTGACTTTC	CASRPTGSGANVLTF
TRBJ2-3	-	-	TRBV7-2	TGTGCCAGCAGCCTATACACAGATACGCAGTATTTT	CASSLYTDTQYF
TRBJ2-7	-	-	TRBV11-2	TGTGCCAGCAGCTCCGGGGGTGGTTCCTACGAGCAGTACTTC	CASSSGGGSYEQYF